A single T cell receptor (beta chain) is shown here with its context. A TCRbeta library incorporating unique molecular identifiers was prepared. TCRdb called the PCR reads again in MiXCR, with one record for every CDR3 protein. This repertoire shows 600,000 to 700,000 distinct CDR3 sequences, approximately 16% found once; its top ten account for 0.8% to 1.1%. Trimming left V 5 bases short and J 1 base short, with 19 bases between. Germline-derived CDR1 and CDR2 are GTSNPN and SVGIG (reference sequence). The CDR3 is made up of 16 amino acids. The sample originates from a study of T-cell reconstitution after alpha-beta-depleted transplantation in children.

V is TRBV30 and J is TRBJ2-3, with D possibly matching TRBD1 (7 bases). This specimen was PBMCs from the stem cell graft donor, taken from the stem cell graft. The TCR comes from a human donor who donated a stem cell graft to a child with acute myeloid leukemia. CDR3: CAWAGTGESGTDTQYF. Written as DNA, the CDR3 is TGTGCCTGGGCGGGAACAGGGGAGAGTGGCACAGATACGCAGTATTTT. Using reference TRBV30 and TRBJ2-3 for the parts outside the CDR3, the full variable domain is SQTIHQWPATLVQPVGSPLSLECTVEGTSNPNLYWYRQAAGRGLQLLFYSVGIGQISSEVPQNLSASRPQDRQFILSSKKLLLSDSGFYLCAWAGTGESGTDTQYFGPGTRLTVL.